The 17 T cell receptor beta chains presented below share a single source sample, sequenced in a study of T-cell reconstitution after alpha-beta-depleted transplantation in children. TCRbeta library preparation incorporated unique molecular identifiers. TCRdb re-called the PCR reads through MiXCR, storing one row per CDR3 protein. The top ten clones hold 0.65% to 0.9% of a sample with approximately 650,000 distinct CDR3 sequences, around 14% of them seen once. Sequenced here: PBMCs, sampled before TCRalphabeta/CD19-depleted stem cell transplant. The receptors were gathered from a girl aged 2-10 years with congenital amegakaryocytic thrombocytopenia, due to receive a stem cell transplant.

This clonotype was picked up a small number of times. The chain links TRBV7-8 to TRBJ1-1; 8 nucleotides align to TRBD1. Unmatched junction bases numbered 17, after V lost 3 bases and J lost 5 bases. The length of the CDR3 is 18 residues. Germline V lookup: CDR1 SGHVS, CDR2 FQNEAQ. The chain's CDR3 is CASSLARTGLFRGTEAFF. In DNA form, the CDR3 reads TGTGCCAGCAGCTTGGCAAGGACAGGGCTTTTTCGTGGGACTGAAGCTTTCTTT.

This clonotype was observed at least ten times. This chain links TRBV20-1 with TRBJ2-1; TRBD2 is a possible D gene (6 bases). This CDR3 is built from 13 residues. Germline V gene data show CDR1 as DFQATT and CDR2 as SNEGSKA (reference sequence). Trimming cost V 8 bases and J 5 bases, with 16 bases left between them. This CDR3 reads CSTKISGDNEQFF. The CDR3 nucleotides are TGCAGTACTAAGATCTCGGGGGACAATGAGCAGTTCTTC.

The V gene is TRBV7-3, the J gene TRBJ1-2; 7 bases align to TRBD1. The CDR3 totals 13 residues. J gave up 8 bases and V 0 bases, and 3 bases lay outside the gene matches. Looked up from germline, CDR1 is SGHTA and CDR2 is FQGTGA. CDR3 coding DNA: TGTGCCAGCAGCTTAACGGCAGGGGGAGGCTACACCTTC. It encodes CASSLTAGGGYTF.

This chain connects TRBV6-2 or TRBV6-3 to TRBJ2-7, with D possibly TRBD2 on 5 matching bases. This CDR3 region has 14 residues. With 5 bases removed from V and 4 bases from J, the gap between germline ends came to 15 bases. CDR1 and CDR2 from the germline V gene are MNHEY and SVGEGT. The CDR3 reads CASSDYRSAYEQYF. The DNA for the CDR3 is TGTGCCAGCAGTGACTACCGGAGCGCGTACGAGCAGTACTTC.

This clonotype was seen repeatedly, ten times or more. This sequence joins TRBV5-1 and TRBJ2-1; perhaps TRBD1 as D (5 bases). CDR1 and CDR2 (germline): SGHRS, YFSETQ. The length of the CDR3 is 13 residues. V was trimmed by 4 bases and J by 7 bases, leaving 12 bases between them. DNA of the CDR3: TGCGCCAGCAGCCAGGGAAACAGTAATGAGCAGTTCTTC. Translated: CASSQGNSNEQFF.

This clonotype was picked up a small number of times. The V call is TRBV15, the J call TRBJ2-1; TRBD2 is a possible D gene (6 bases). Deletions cut 5 bases from V and 8 bases from J, with 22 bases between. The germline V gene has CDR1 LNHNV and CDR2 YYDKDF (reference sequence). The length of the CDR3 is 16 residues. CDR3: CATSGTSEGFRDEQFF. The CDR3 DNA reads as TGTGCCACCAGCGGTACCTCGGAGGGGTTTAGGGATGAGCAGTTCTTC.

To note about this clonotype: It may be a read error: a sequence one base away is much more abundant. This chain connects TRBV25-1 to TRBJ2-7; D is possibly TRBD1 (6 bases). Looked up from germline, CDR1 is MGHDK and CDR2 is SYGVNS. The V and J ends lost 4 bases and 1 base respectively, with 11 bases between them. The CDR3 totals 14 residues. The CDR3 DNA follows: TGTGCCAGCAGTGCGGGACACGGGTCCTACGAGCAGTACTTC. It codes for CASSAGHGSYEQYF.

This clonotype was recorded many times. This chain links TRBV5-1 with TRBJ2-2; the D is unclear. V was clipped by 2 bases and J by 6 bases, with 5 bases between them. This CDR3 is built from 12 residues. Germline CDR1 reads SGHRS; CDR2 reads YFSETQ. DNA for the CDR3: TGCGCCAGCAGCTTTACCGCCGGGGAGCTGTTTTTT. Residues: CASSFTAGELFF.

This clonotype was picked up many times. The rearrangement links TRBV29-1 to TRBJ2-2; 8 bases are a match to TRBD2. Unmatched junction bases numbered 3, after V lost 3 bases and J lost 6 bases. The germline V gene encodes CDR1 SQVTM and CDR2 ANQGSEA. The CDR3 covers 13 residues. For the CDR3, the DNA is TGCAGCGTTGATGGACTAGCCCCCGGGGAGCTGTTTTTT. Protein: CSVDGLAPGELFF.

The chain combines TRBV20-1 with TRBJ1-5, with TRBD1 identical over 8 bases. The CDR3 consists of 14 residues. CDR1 and CDR2 (germline): DFQATT, SNEGSKA (reference sequence). V was clipped by 4 bases and J by 3 bases; unmatched bases: 5. The DNA for the CDR3 is TGCAGTGCTACCGGACAGGGCGACAATCAGCCCCAGCATTTT. Translation gives CSATGQGDNQPQHF.

This clonotype was found many times. The rearrangement links TRBV5-5 to TRBJ2-1; TRBD2 matches at 12 bases. The germline CDR1 and CDR2 sequences are SGHKS and YYEKEE (reference sequence). V was clipped by 7 bases and J by 8 bases; unmatched bases: 10. The CDR3 runs 15 residues. DNA for the CDR3: TGTGCCAGCTGTGAAGGACTAGCGGGAATGGATGAGCAGTTCTTC. It is translated as CASCEGLAGMDEQFF.

This clonotype was observed many times. V gene TRBV7-6 combines with J gene TRBJ2-1; D might be TRBD2 (5 bases). CDR3 length equals 14 residues. CDR1 and CDR2 from the germline V gene are SGHVS and FNYEAQ. V was cut by 0 bases and J by 8 bases, with 11 bases left in between. CDR3 sequence (DNA): TGTGCCAGCAGCTTAGCGGGAGTTGGCGATGAGCAGTTCTTC. It codes for CASSLAGVGDEQFF.

J is TRBJ2-1 and V is TRBV5-1; 9 bases line up with TRBD2. Germline CDR1 SGHRS, CDR2 YFSETQ. Trimming cost V 6 bases and J 3 bases; bases outside gene matches: 7. The CDR3 runs 15 residues. In DNA, the CDR3 is TGCGCCAGCACTAGGCGGGAGGGGAACTACAATGAGCAGTTCTTC. Translating gives CASTRREGNYNEQFF.

The V gene is TRBV12-3 or TRBV12-4, the J gene TRBJ1-1; D possibly corresponds to TRBD1 (6 bases). The CDR3 runs to 14 residues. Trimming took off 8 bases at V and 5 bases at J, with 18 bases between the two ends. The CDR3 loop reads CASELFRGGTEAFF. The CDR3 nucleotides are TGTGCCAGCGAGTTATTCAGGGGAGGAACTGAAGCTTTCTTT.

This clonotype was seen more than once but under ten times. V usage is TRBV7-9 and J usage is TRBJ1-1, with D possibly matching TRBD1 (5 bases). CDR1 and CDR2 (germline): SEHNR, FQNEAQ (reference sequence). The CDR3 loop spans 17 amino acids. V shed 4 bases and J shed 6 bases, with 24 bases lying between them. The CDR3 DNA reads as TGTGCCAGCAGCTCACCAACAGTTAGGCTCAGGGAAGCTGAAGCTTTCTTT. Its protein is CASSSPTVRLREAEAFF.

The V gene is TRBV24-1, the J gene TRBJ2-2, with D perhaps matching TRBD1 (6 bases). Germline V lookup: CDR1 KGHDR, CDR2 SFDVKD. The CDR3 length is 16 residues. V lost 3 bases to trimming and J lost 6 bases, with 16 bases between them. Written as DNA, the CDR3 is TGTGCCACCAGTGATCTGTTGGCAGGGGATGCCGGGGAGCTGTTTTTT. This codes for CATSDLLAGDAGELFF.

This clonotype was found a few times. The chain recombines TRBV10-2 with TRBJ2-1; D is unresolved. The length of the CDR3 is 13 residues. V was cut by 10 bases and J by 6 bases, with 16 bases left in between. Germline lookup yields CDR1 WSHSY and CDR2 SAAADI. The CDR3 reads CAIKTQSINEQFF. CDR3 sequence (DNA): TGCGCCATCAAGACCCAAAGCATCAATGAGCAGTTCTTC.